One T cell receptor (beta chain) is described in this entry. What it recognizes is unknown. Clones were read by immunoSEQ multiplex PCR, and TCRdb kept only the in-frame ones, dropping some. This table holds approximately 12,000 clones, 75% to 95% found once. This CDR3 spans 12 amino acids. Germline V gives CDR1 SEHNR, CDR2 FQNEAQ (reference sequence). V dropped 5 bases and J dropped 0 bases, with 3 bases sitting between them. This sample stems from a study of OX40 agonist ivuxolimab in advanced cancers. Across the whole study: Averaging roughly 60 years in age, with a range of roughly 23 to 80, the cohort was approximately 83% male. Enrollees could have had prior anti-PD-1, anti-PD-L1 or anti-CTLA-4 therapy, which 30% to 50% had received. Study-wide points: Expanded peripheral T-cell antigen specificity went undetermined. Low normalized T-cell clonal expansion also characterized some of the nonresponders.

The chain is built from TRBV7-9 and TRBJ2-3; D is undetermined. Sequencing used CD4+ or CD8+ T cells sorted from blood, obtained in a trial of the OX40 agonist ivuxolimab. The sequence was obtained from an adult with an advanced solid tumor such as melanoma, head and neck, liver or kidney cancer. The CDR3 spells CASSISTDTQYF. The CDR3 DNA is TGTGCCAGCAGCATAAGCACAGATACGCAGTATTTT. The full variable domain, rest sourced from reference TRBV7-9 and TRBJ2-3, is DTGVSQNPRHKITKRGQNVTFRCDPISEHNRLYWYRQTLGQGPEFLTYFQNEAQLEKSRLLSDRFSAERPKGSFSTLEIQRTEQGDSAMYLCASSISTDTQYFGPGTRLTVL.